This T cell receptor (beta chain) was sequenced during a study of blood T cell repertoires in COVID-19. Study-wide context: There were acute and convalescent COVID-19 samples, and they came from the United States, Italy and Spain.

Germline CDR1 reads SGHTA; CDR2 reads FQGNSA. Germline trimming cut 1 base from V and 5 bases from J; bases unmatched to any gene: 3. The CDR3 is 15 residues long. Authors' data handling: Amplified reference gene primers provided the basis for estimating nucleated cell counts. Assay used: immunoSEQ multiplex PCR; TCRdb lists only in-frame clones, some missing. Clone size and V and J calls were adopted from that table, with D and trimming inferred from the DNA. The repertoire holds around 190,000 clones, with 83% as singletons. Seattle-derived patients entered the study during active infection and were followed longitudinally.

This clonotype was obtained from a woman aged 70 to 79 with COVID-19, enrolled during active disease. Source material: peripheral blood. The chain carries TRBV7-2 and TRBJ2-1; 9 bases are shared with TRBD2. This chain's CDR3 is CASSLGLAGNNEQFF. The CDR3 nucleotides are TGTGCCAGCAGCTTAGGCCTAGCGGGAAACAATGAGCAGTTCTTC.